The 29 T cell receptor beta chains given below trace back to one sample, sequenced in a study of blood T cells in healthy people across ages. Combining a sample-barcoded 5' primer with a J-beta primer mix, a second PCR ran for roughly 7 to 12 cycles. TCRdb reprocessed the 5' RACE reads via MiXCR and lists one record per CDR3 protein. The sample holds more than 700,000 distinct CDR3 sequences, about 45% seen once. The sequenced material came from blood. The receptors stem from a man older than 75 in good health.

This clonotype was found a few times. The V gene is TRBV5-1, the J gene TRBJ2-1, with TRBD2 matching over 10 bases. V dropped 2 bases and J dropped 4; count of bases not matched to a gene: 6. This CDR3 is built from 16 residues. Germline V gene data show CDR1 as SGHRS and CDR2 as YFSETQ. CDR3 coding DNA: TGCGCCAGCAGCTTAACGACTAGCGGGCCATACAATGAGCAGTTCTTC. It codes for CASSLTTSGPYNEQFF.

Ten or more counts support this clonotype. The chain's CDR3 is CASSWAYEQYF. The CDR3 bases are TGTGCCAGCAGCTGGGCATACGAGCAGTACTTC. V and J are TRBV14 and TRBJ2-7; D is unresolved. The CDR3 sequence is 11 residues long. Germline loops: CDR1 SGHDN, CDR2 FVKESK. Trimming pared 5 bases from V and 4 bases from J, leaving 6 bases between. Filled out from reference TRBV14 and TRBJ2-7, the complete variable domain reads EAGVTQFPSHSVIEKGQTVTLRCDPISGHDNLYWYRRVMGKEIKFLLHFVKESKQDESGMPNNRFLAERTGGTYSTLKVQPAELEDSGVYFCASSWAYEQYFGPGTRLTVT.

Of note for this clonotype: This could be a read error, since a much larger clone is one nucleotide away. The rearrangement uses TRBV4-2 and TRBJ2-4; 9 nucleotides agree with TRBD2. With V trimmed by 1 base and J by 13 bases, 11 bases remained unmatched. The CDR3 sequence is 15 residues long. CDR1 is LGHNA, CDR2 YNFKEQ, per germline. For the CDR3, the DNA is TGTGCCAGCAGCCAAGGAGTTAGCGGGAGAGAAGAGCAGTACTTC. It is translated as CASSQGVSGREEQYF.

Many counts were recorded for this clonotype. The CDR3 sequence: CASSSAGDSYYHWAPLHF. DNA for the CDR3: TGTGCCAGCAGTTCGGCCGGGGACAGTTATTACCACTGGGCACCCCTCCACTTT. The genes are TRBV6-4 and TRBJ1-6; 7 nucleotides align to TRBD1. Unmatched junction bases numbered 21, after V lost 5 bases and J lost 11 bases. Germline-derived CDR1 and CDR2 are MRHNA and SNTAGT. CDR3 length: 18 residues.

The chain has TRBV11-3 and TRBJ2-1; 12 positions agree with TRBD2. Germline V gives CDR1 SGHNT, CDR2 YENEEA. The CDR3 length is 16 residues. The junction had 13 bases not matched to a gene; V was cut back by 4 bases and J by 12 bases. This CDR3 reads CASSSDGLAGSGGQFF. The CDR3 region has the DNA TGTGCCAGCAGCTCAGACGGACTAGCGGGAAGTGGAGGGCAGTTCTTC.

The chain has TRBV5-1 and TRBJ2-7, with 8 nucleotides matching TRBD1. V dropped 0 bases and J dropped 4; count of bases not matched to a gene: 3. This CDR3 region has 14 residues. Germline V gene lookup returns CDR1 SGHRS and CDR2 YFSETQ. The CDR3 coding sequence is TGCGCCAGCAGCTTGGAACAGGGGGTGTACGAGCAGTACTTC. This codes for CASSLEQGVYEQYF.

The chain couples TRBV5-1 to TRBJ2-3; 13 bases line up with TRBD2. Germline lookup yields CDR1 SGHRS and CDR2 YFSETQ. The trim removed 0 bases at V and 5 bases at J, leaving 9 bases unmatched. This CDR3 has 18 residues. The CDR3 loop reads CASSLATVLAGGQDTQYF. The CDR3 coding sequence is TGCGCCAGCAGCTTGGCCACGGTACTAGCGGGAGGGCAAGATACGCAGTATTTT. Supplemented by reference TRBV5-1 and TRBJ2-3, the full variable domain reads KAGVTQTPRYLIKTRGQQVTLSCSPISGHRSVSWYQQTPGQGLQFLFEYFSETQRNKGNFPGRFSGRQFSNSRSEMNVSTLELGDSALYLCASSLATVLAGGQDTQYFGPGTRLTVL.

The V call is TRBV12-3 or TRBV12-4, the J call TRBJ2-3; maybe TRBD2 (6 bases). Trimming left V 5 bases short and J 0 bases short, with 15 bases between. The CDR3 length is 16 residues. CDR3 sequence reads: CASSLGTSKSTDTQYF. As DNA, the CDR3 is TGTGCCAGCAGTCTCGGGACTTCGAAGAGCACAGATACGCAGTATTTT.

This clonotype was seen a few times. The chain uses TRBV10-3 and TRBJ2-7, with D maybe TRBD1 (7 bases). The CDR3 covers 12 residues. V was pared by 8 bases and J by 1 base, with 9 bases between. Per the germline V gene, CDR1 is ENHRY and CDR2 is SYGVKD. The CDR3 DNA is TGTGCCATCTCAGGGGGGTCCTACGAGCAGTACTTC. This encodes CAISGGSYEQYF.

The rearrangement links TRBV11-2 to TRBJ2-1; TRBD2 matches 13 bases. Germline loops: CDR1 SGHAT, CDR2 FQNNGV. V shed 5 bases and J 6 bases; nucleotides not matched to a gene: 7. CDR3 length: 16 amino acids. In nucleotides, the CDR3 is TGTGCCAGCAGCCTAACCCGGACTAGCGGGGGCAATGAGCAGTTCTTC. Its translation is CASSLTRTSGGNEQFF.

This clonotype was recorded a few times. The chain combines TRBV7-2 with TRBJ2-3; the match to TRBD2 covers 10 bases. V gave up 6 bases and J gave up 5 bases; unmatched junction bases: 8. The CDR3 is 15 amino acids. Germline V gene data show CDR1 as SGHTA and CDR2 as FQGNSA. CDR3 bases: TGTGCCAGCAGGCTAGGACTAGCGGTTATAGATACGCAGTATTTT. Residues: CASRLGLAVIDTQYF.

This rearrangement joins TRBV7-3 to TRBJ2-1; D gene uncertain. V lost 4 bases and J 9 bases, leaving 16 bases between the germline ends. Germline CDR1 is SGHTA and CDR2 is FQGTGA. The CDR3 totals 14 residues. The CDR3 spells CASSSLNIPAEQFF. DNA for the CDR3: TGTGCCAGCAGCTCGCTGAATATACCAGCTGAGCAGTTCTTC.

DNA of the CDR3: TGCGCCAGCAGCCGATTTAGCGGGACTCCCTACGAGCAGTACTTC. The encoded protein is CASSRFSGTPYEQYF. The chain joins TRBV5-1 to TRBJ2-7; the match to TRBD2 covers 8 bases. CDR1 is SGHRS, CDR2 YFSETQ, per germline. V trimming: 4 bases; J trimming: 2 bases; junction bases outside the gene matches: 8. This CDR3 spans 15 amino acids.

This clonotype was recorded once. The J gene is TRBJ2-7, the V gene TRBV7-6, with TRBD2 matching 7 bases. The CDR3 is 15 amino acids. Germline V lookup: CDR1 SGHVS, CDR2 FNYEAQ. J lost 7 bases, V lost 0 bases, and 9 bases had no gene match. The CDR3 reads CASSLAGGAGREQYF. Here the CDR3 DNA reads TGTGCCAGCAGCTTAGCGGGGGGAGCGGGACGGGAGCAGTACTTC.

This rearrangement joins TRBV12-3 or TRBV12-4 to TRBJ2-3, with 12 bases fitting TRBD2. J gave up 4 bases and V 5 bases, and 4 bases lay outside the gene matches. The CDR3 sequence is 15 residues long. CDR3 sequence reads: CASSRLAGDSDTQYF. The CDR3 DNA reads TGTGCCAGCAGTCGACTAGCGGGAGATTCAGATACGCAGTATTTT.

This clonotype was counted only a few times. A much more abundant neighbour one base away suggests this may be a read error. This rearrangement joins TRBV5-1 to TRBJ2-1; TRBD1 matches at 9 bases. The V and J ends lost 0 bases and 10 bases, in that order; junction bases with no gene match: 8. Germline assignment: CDR1 SGHRS and CDR2 YFSETQ. The length of the CDR3 is 15 residues. The CDR3, as DNA: TGCGCCAGCAGCTTGGGGGGACAGGGATCCTACGAGCAGTTCTTC. Its translation is CASSLGGQGSYEQFF.

The chain carries TRBV6-5 and TRBJ2-7; tentatively, D is TRBD1 (5 bases). Germline V CDR1 and CDR2: MNHEY, SVGAGI. The CDR3 runs 15 residues. V shed 0 bases and J shed 2 bases, with 11 bases lying between them. The CDR3 bases are TGTGCCAGCAGTTACTCGCGGTCAGGGACCTACGAGCAGTACTTC. Amino acids: CASSYSRSGTYEQYF.

The chain is built from TRBV2 and TRBJ2-3, with TRBD2 matching 10 bases. There are 14 residues in the CDR3. Unmatched junction bases numbered 3, after V lost 2 bases and J lost 7 bases. The germline V gene has CDR1 SNHLY and CDR2 FYNNEI. Here the CDR3 reads CASSELAGAHTQYF. The CDR3 DNA reads as TGTGCCAGCAGTGAACTAGCGGGAGCACATACGCAGTATTTT.

The chain has TRBV11-2 and TRBJ2-1; 8 bases line up with TRBD2. The V gene end was trimmed by 4 bases and the J gene end by 5 bases; junction bases not matched to a gene: 19. This CDR3 is built from 19 residues. Germline V gene sequence: CDR1 SGHAT, CDR2 FQNNGV. The CDR3 sequence: CASSSPMIREGGPDNEQFF. In nucleotides, the CDR3 is TGTGCCAGCAGCTCCCCTATGATTCGGGAGGGGGGTCCGGACAATGAGCAGTTCTTC. Combining the CDR3 with reference TRBV11-2 and TRBJ2-1 gives the whole variable domain EAGVAQSPRYKIIEKRQSVAFWCNPISGHATLYWYQQILGQGPKLLIQFQNNGVVDDSQLPKDRFSAERLKGVDSTLKIQPAKLEDSAVYLCASSSPMIREGGPDNEQFFGPGTRLTVL.

This chain connects TRBV10-3 to TRBJ1-1, with 9 bases that match TRBD1. The CDR3 has 17 amino acids. Germline loops: CDR1 ENHRY, CDR2 SYGVKD. The trim removed 3 bases at V and 2 bases at J, leaving 10 bases unmatched. CDR3 sequence reads: CAISELRTGEGNTEAFF. The CDR3 DNA is TGTGCCATCAGTGAACTGCGGACAGGGGAAGGAAACACTGAAGCTTTCTTT.

Comments on this clonotype: An end of the junction differs from the germline gene, which may be a read error. This chain links TRBV7-6 with TRBJ2-1, with 8 bases identical to TRBD1. The CDR3 runs 17 residues. The germline CDR1 and CDR2 sequences are SGHVS and FNYEAQ. This CDR3 reads CASNLVRGQGANNEQFF. The CDR3 DNA reads TGTGCCAGCAACTTAGTAAGAGGGCAGGGGGCCAACAATGAGCAGTTCTTC.

The table lists this clonotype with many counts. This chain joins TRBV12-3 or TRBV12-4 and TRBJ2-7, with D possibly being TRBD1 (6 bases). The V end lost 3 bases, the J end lost 3 bases, and 9 bases lay between the germline ends. The CDR3 spans 13 residues. Written as DNA, the CDR3 is TGTGCCAGCAGTTTCGGACAGTACTACGAGCAGTACTTC. It is translated as CASSFGQYYEQYF.

V is TRBV6-5 and J is TRBJ1-3; the D gene is possibly TRBD1 (5 bases). Per germline, CDR1 MNHEY and CDR2 SVGAGI. Trimming removed 0 bases from V and 0 bases from J, with 9 bases in between. This CDR3 has 16 residues. In DNA, the CDR3 is TGTGCCAGCAGTTACTCAGGGGCCAACTCTGGAAACACCATATATTTT. This gives the protein CASSYSGANSGNTIYF.

The chain is built from TRBV5-4 and TRBJ2-1; 12 nucleotides line up with TRBD2. This CDR3 comprises 18 residues. CDR1 and CDR2 (germline): SGHNT, YYREEE (reference sequence). V shed 4 bases, J shed 2 bases, and the junction held 10 bases outside the gene matches. The CDR3 DNA reads TGTGCCAGCAGCGGCGGACTAGCGGGGCGAGGAGCCTACAATGAGCAGTTCTTC. Amino acids: CASSGGLAGRGAYNEQFF.

This chain connects TRBV4-3 to TRBJ2-1; a possible D gene is TRBD2 (6 bases). Per germline, CDR1 LGHNA and CDR2 YSLEER. V shed 4 bases and J shed 5 bases, with 21 bases lying between them. The CDR3 runs 17 residues. CDR3 sequence reads: CASSLVWGVANNNEQFF. The CDR3 DNA reads TGCGCCAGCAGCCTCGTCTGGGGGGTAGCGAACAACAATGAGCAGTTCTTC.

This clonotype was observed a handful of times. The chain combines TRBV10-3 with TRBJ2-7; 11 bases align to TRBD1. CDR1 and CDR2 from the germline V gene are ENHRY and SYGVKD. The CDR3 loop spans 15 amino acids. The V segment lost 3 bases and the J segment 4 bases; nucleotides outside the gene matches: 5. The CDR3 is CAISDARDRGYEQYF. CDR3 in DNA: TGTGCCATCAGTGACGCTCGGGACAGGGGGTACGAGCAGTACTTC.

The gene calls are TRBV20-1 and TRBJ2-3; 9 positions agree with TRBD2. This CDR3 has 17 residues. V lost 5 bases to trimming and J lost 1 base; unmatched junction nucleotides: 13. Germline loops: CDR1 DFQATT, CDR2 SNEGSKA (reference sequence). The CDR3 nucleotides are TGCAGTGCTCCTAAGCCGGGACTAGCTTGGGGCACAGATACGCAGTATTTT. This gives the protein CSAPKPGLAWGTDTQYF.

This clonotype has at least ten counts. The V call is TRBV7-2, the J call TRBJ2-7, with 12 bases matching TRBD2. Germline V gives CDR1 SGHTA, CDR2 FQGNSA. Trimming at V came to 5 bases and at J to 4 bases, leaving 9 bases not matched to a gene. This CDR3 region has 16 residues. CDR3: CASSIRTSGNLYEQYF. CDR3 nucleotides: TGTGCCAGCAGCATCAGGACTAGCGGGAACCTATACGAGCAGTACTTC. Based on the CDR3 plus reference TRBV7-2 and TRBJ2-7, the full variable domain is GAGVSQSPSNKVTEKGKDVELRCDPISGHTALYWYRQSLGQGLEFLIYFQGNSAPDKSGLPSDRFSAERTGGSVSTLTIQRTQQEDSAVYLCASSIRTSGNLYEQYFGPGTRLTVT.

The CDR3 DNA reads TGCAGTGCTAGAGAGGGGCAGGGGGGTGCGGAGACCCAGTACTTC. As protein: CSAREGQGGAETQYF. This chain uses TRBV20-1 with TRBJ2-5; possible D gene TRBD1, 7 bases. Germline loops: CDR1 DFQATT, CDR2 SNEGSKA (reference sequence). This CDR3 has 15 amino acids. Trimming left V 0 bases short and J 5 bases short, with 16 bases between.